The 2 T cell receptor beta chains in this list originate from one sample, sequenced in a study of patients and donors after allogeneic stem cell transplantation. TCRdb re-called the RT-PCR reads through MiXCR, storing one row per CDR3 protein. Of about 960,000 distinct CDR3 sequences listed, roughly 17% are singletons. Sequences were obtained from blood, either unsorted or a sorted T cell fraction (not recorded which). The receptors here all came from a human donor who was either an allogeneic HSCT recipient or a stem cell or donor lymphocyte infusion donor (not recorded which). It is not recorded whose cells these are; they may come from a transplant donor.

This clonotype was observed a handful of times. This chain uses TRBV12-3 or TRBV12-4 with TRBJ1-2; D is ambiguous. The V gene lost 1 base and the J gene lost 4 bases, with 16 bases spanning the gap. CDR3 length: 16 residues. As DNA, the CDR3 is TGTGCCAGCAGTTTAGTTGGAGAGGCCATGGGCTATGGCTACACCTTC. Encoded protein: CASSLVGEAMGYGYTF.

The rearrangement joins TRBV20-1 to TRBJ2-3, with 10 nucleotides matching TRBD1. Germline loops: CDR1 DFQATT, CDR2 SNEGSKA (reference sequence). The CDR3 sequence is 15 residues long. Losses at the gene ends were 2 bases for V and 5 bases for J; bases not matched to a gene: 7. CDR3 DNA sequence: TGCAGTGCTAGATCCGACAGGGGGCTGAGAGATACGCAGTATTTT. Its translation: CSARSDRGLRDTQYF.